This TCR beta chain was retrieved from a study of cytomegalovirus exposure and HLA in healthy donors. The overall study: Sequencing of 150 million to 200 million T cells in an earlier analysis found some 100 million unique TCR beta sequences. Within the Caucasian-associated ancestry cluster were around 80% of the approximately 400 genotyped donors. The study's findings and limits: Previous analysis showed most TCR beta V segments were productive about 90% or about 30% of the time.

The PCR was carried out with 60 Vbeta primers and 13 Jbeta primers. Method: immunoSEQ multiplex PCR; TCRdb's copy keeps in-frame clones and lacks some. The top ten clones hold over 7% of a sample with approximately 74,000 clones, about 80% of them seen once. As concerns this clone: Antigen: not known.

This TCR was recovered from a man between 60 and 75 years old in good health and CMV-seropositive. The sequencing input was PBMCs.

CDR3 region: CASSWASGKNTEAFF. CDR3 sequence (DNA): TGTGCCAGCAGCTGGGCGTCAGGGAAGAACACTGAAGCTTTCTTT. This chain connects TRBV5-4 to TRBJ1-1; D might be TRBD1 (5 bases). Trimming took off 3 bases at V and 1 base at J, with 13 bases between the two ends. The CDR3 extends over 15 amino acids. In germline, CDR1 is SGHNT, CDR2 YYREEE (reference sequence).